The 5 T cell receptor beta chains listed next were all sequenced from one sample in a study (dated by TCRdb to the mid-2010s). CD4+CD25+CD127-/low cells were isolated as Tregs. The library relied on 5' RACE. TCRdb records Illumina MiSeq as the sequencer. TCRdb reran the public reads through fastp at Q25 and MiXCR, keeping productive beta chains. All rows with the same CDR3 protein become a single entry with the most common DNA and genes. The sample data list roughly 60,000 distinct CDR3 sequences, and about 25% of these were observed just once. 2% to 2.5% of the sample is in the top ten clones. Sample: tumor-infiltrating Tregs sorted from the breast tumor. The source is a female donor with breast cancer.

This clonotype was picked up a small number of times. The rearrangement uses TRBV7-2 and TRBJ2-1; 8 bases map to TRBD2. Germline V gives CDR1 SGHTA, CDR2 FQGNSA. With V trimmed by 4 bases and J by 8 bases, 10 bases remained unmatched. CDR3 length equals 15 residues. CDR3: CASSSGGTSLYEQFF. The DNA of the CDR3 is TGTGCCAGCAGCTCGGGGGGGACTAGTTTGTATGAGCAGTTCTTC. Filled out from reference TRBV7-2 and TRBJ2-1, the complete variable domain reads GAGVSQSPSNKVTEKGKDVELRCDPISGHTALYWYRQSLGQGLEFLIYFQGNSAPDKSGLPSDRFSAERTGGSVSTLTIQRTQQEDSAVYLCASSSGGTSLYEQFFGPGTRLTVL.

At least ten counts were recorded for this clonotype. The rearrangement uses TRBV7-3 and TRBJ2-1; D is ambiguous. The CDR3 spans 10 residues. The germline CDR1 and CDR2 sequences are SGHTA and FQGTGA. V was clipped by 4 bases and J by 15 bases, with 10 bases between them. The CDR3 bases are TGTGCCAGCAGCTCCCCGCCAAGGTTCTTC. It encodes CASSSPPRFF.

To note about this clonotype: A read error may explain this, as a much larger clone is one base away. The rearrangement joins TRBV12-3 or TRBV12-4 to TRBJ1-2; TRBD1 matches 9 bases. The CDR3 contains 14 residues. Unmatched junction bases numbered 7, after V lost 5 bases and J lost 6 bases. The chain's CDR3 is CASSADRGKNGYTF. CDR3 sequence (DNA): TGTGCCAGCAGTGCAGACAGGGGGAAGAATGGCTACACCTTC.

In its sample, this clonotype was seen many times. The chain links TRBV6-2 or TRBV6-3 to TRBJ2-7; a weak D match, TRBD2 (5 bases). Germline-derived CDR1 and CDR2 are MNHEY and SVGEGT. Trimming took off 6 bases at V and 0 bases at J, with 18 bases between the two ends. CDR3 length: 16 residues. The chain's CDR3 is CASSRGSTFFSYEQYF. DNA of the CDR3: TGTGCCAGCAGCCGGGGTAGTACGTTCTTCTCCTACGAGCAGTACTTC.

This clonotype was recorded at least ten times. This chain connects TRBV5-1 to TRBJ2-5; the D gene is possibly TRBD1 (6 bases). The CDR3 extends over 13 amino acids. In germline, CDR1 is SGHRS, CDR2 YFSETQ. Trimming removed 2 bases from V and 5 bases from J, with 10 bases in between. The CDR3 reads CASSLQGTETQYF. CDR3 DNA sequence: TGCGCCAGCAGCTTACAGGGAACCGAGACCCAGTACTTC.